These 3 T cell receptor beta chains were all obtained from the same sample, sequenced in a study of blood T cell repertoires in COVID-19. Generated by immunoSEQ multiplex PCR, the TCRdb table keeps only in-frame clones and is missing some. This table has under 150,000 clones, more than 70% appearing once. Input material: peripheral blood. The receptors originated from a man older than 75 with active or convalescent COVID-19.

V and J are TRBV19 and TRBJ2-7, with 7 positions matching TRBD2. Germline CDR1 reads LNHDA; CDR2 reads SQIVND (reference sequence). This CDR3 comprises 13 residues. V was clipped by 6 bases and J by 4 bases; unmatched bases: 6. CDR3: CASSFGEGYEQYF. The CDR3 DNA sequence: TGTGCCAGTAGCTTTGGGGAGGGTTACGAGCAGTACTTC.

V usage is TRBV5-6 and J usage is TRBJ2-7, with 8 bases matching TRBD1. The V gene's germline CDR1 is SGHDT and CDR2 YYEEEE. The CDR3 loop spans 14 amino acids. Unmatched junction bases numbered 7, after V lost 4 bases and J lost 4 bases. The CDR3 region is CASSAQGVEYEQYF. In DNA form, the CDR3 reads TGTGCCAGCAGCGCACAGGGGGTGGAATACGAGCAGTACTTC.

This clone was seen a few times. The V gene is TRBV6-6, the J gene TRBJ1-5, with a weak D call TRBD1 (5 bases). CDR1 is MNHNY, CDR2 SVGAGI, per germline (reference sequence). The CDR3 runs 15 residues. V shed 6 bases and J shed 2 bases, with 14 bases lying between them. The CDR3 nucleotides read TGTGCCAGCAGACCTGGAGGGGACGGCAATCAGCCCCAGCATTTT. Translation gives CASRPGGDGNQPQHF.